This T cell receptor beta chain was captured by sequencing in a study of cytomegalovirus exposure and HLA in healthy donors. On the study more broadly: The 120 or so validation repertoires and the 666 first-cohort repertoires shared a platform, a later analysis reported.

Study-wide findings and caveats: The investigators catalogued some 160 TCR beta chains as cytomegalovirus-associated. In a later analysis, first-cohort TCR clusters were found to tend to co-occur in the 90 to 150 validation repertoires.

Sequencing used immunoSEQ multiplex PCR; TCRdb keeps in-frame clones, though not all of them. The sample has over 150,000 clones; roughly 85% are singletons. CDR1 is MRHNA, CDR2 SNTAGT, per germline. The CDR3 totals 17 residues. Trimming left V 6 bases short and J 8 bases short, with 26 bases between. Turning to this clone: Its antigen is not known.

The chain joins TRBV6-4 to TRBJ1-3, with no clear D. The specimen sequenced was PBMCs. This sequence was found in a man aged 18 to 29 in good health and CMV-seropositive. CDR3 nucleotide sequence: TGTGCCAGCAGCTCAGGTCCTCTCTCCCATCCGGGAGACACCATATATTTT. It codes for CASSSGPLSHPGDTIYF.